Listed below are T cell receptor beta chains from one sample, sequenced in a study of T cells in Graves' hyperthyroidism and ophthalmopathy. TCRdb reprocessed the multiplex PCR reads via MiXCR and lists one record per CDR3 protein. The table lists some 800,000 distinct CDR3 sequences, over 35% of them singletons. Material: blood. The receptors were gathered from a man aged 18 to 29 with Graves' hyperthyroidism. Both conserved end residues are part of each CDR3. The order of the fields is CDR3 DNA, CDR3 protein, V gene, D gene, clone size, J gene. The D gene is left open where the match is weak. The size of a clone is reported for some rows only, either as once, few or many, or as a class for expanded clones.

TGTGCCAGCAGGGGCAGCGGGGGCCCATTATACGAGCAGTACTTC | CASRGSGGPLYEQYF | TRBV25-1 | TRBD2 | many | TRBJ2-7
TGTGCCAGCAGCGCGTTGACTAGCGGGGCCGGGGAGCTGTTTTTT | CASSALTSGAGELFF | TRBV2 | TRBD2 | many | TRBJ2-2
TGCAGTGCTAGAGATGGGAGTAGAAGGGACTCCTCCTACGAGCAGTACTTC | CSARDGSRRDSSYEQYF | TRBV20-1 | NA | NA | TRBJ2-7
TGTGCCAGTAGTGCCTCGACAGATTTATATTCCTACGAGCAGTACTTC | CASSASTDLYSYEQYF | TRBV19 | NA | NA | TRBJ2-7
TGTGCCAGCAGTTACTCGATGGGACAGATCTCCTACGAGCAGTACTTC | CASSYSMGQISYEQYF | TRBV6-6 | TRBD1 | few | TRBJ2-7
TGCGCCAGCAGCCAAGAAGAGGGACAGGGGGTCACTGAAGCTTTCTTT | CASSQEEGQGVTEAFF | TRBV5-5 | TRBD1 | once | TRBJ1-1
TGTGCCAGCAGCCGGGGGAACGACGAGACCCAGCATTTT | CASSRGNDETQHF | TRBV2 | NA | NA | TRBJ1-5
TGCAGTGCCTACGACAGGGGGCGCAATGAAAAACTGTTTTTT | CSAYDRGRNEKLFF | TRBV20-1 | TRBD1 | NA | TRBJ1-4
TGTGCCAGCAGTTACTCGGTTGGTTACGCCGGGGAGCTGTTTTTT | CASSYSVGYAGELFF | TRBV6-5 | NA | NA | TRBJ2-2
TGTGCCACCAGTGATACAGGCCACACTGAAGCTTTCTTT | CATSDTGHTEAFF | TRBV24-1 | NA | many | TRBJ1-1
TGTGCCAGCAACTTCAGGGGCTCCTACGAGCAGTACTTC | CASNFRGSYEQYF | TRBV6-5 | NA | NA | TRBJ2-7
TGCAGTGCCCGACACTCAACTAATGAAAAACTGTTTTTT | CSARHSTNEKLFF | TRBV20-1 | NA | few | TRBJ1-4
TGTGCCAGCAGTTCCAGGGGAGGAACCGGGGAGCTGTTTTTT | CASSSRGGTGELFF | TRBV10-3 | NA | few | TRBJ2-2
TGCGCCAGCAGCTTGGACATGAACACTGAAGCTTTCTTT | CASSLDMNTEAFF | TRBV5-1 | NA | many | TRBJ1-1
TGTGCCAGCATAGTGTCTCTGGCCTCCTCGTTAACTGAAGCTTTCTTT | CASIVSLASSLTEAFF | TRBV2 | NA | many | TRBJ1-1
TGTGCCAGCAGTTTGGAAGCTATTTATCAGCCCCAGCATTTT | CASSLEAIYQPQHF | TRBV10-3 | NA | NA | TRBJ1-5
TGCAGCGTTGCGGGGACAAACTATGGCTACACCTTC | CSVAGTNYGYTF | TRBV29-1 | NA | many | TRBJ1-2
TGTGCCAGCAGCCAGGGACTAGCGGGTAATTCACCCCTCCACTTT | CASSQGLAGNSPLHF | TRBV2 | NA | NA | TRBJ1-6
TGTGCCAGCAGTTCCGGGCCAAACCATTCACCCCTCCACTTT | CASSSGPNHSPLHF | TRBV6-1 | NA | few | TRBJ1-6
TGTGCCAGCAGTGACCTAACGGGTGGCAATCAGCCCCAGCATTTT | CASSDLTGGNQPQHF | TRBV6-4 | NA | NA | TRBJ1-5
TGCAGTGCTAGAGATCCCCTGTATGCAACTAATGAAAAACTGCTTTTT | CSARDPLYATNEKLLF | TRBV20-1 | NA | NA | TRBJ1-4
TGTGCCAGCAGCTTGTTGGACAGGGCGAACACTGAAGCTTTCTTT | CASSLLDRANTEAFF | TRBV5-5 | TRBD1 | few | TRBJ1-1
TGTGCCAGCAGCGCCCGCCGGGACAGCGGGACCCAGTACTTC | CASSARRDSGTQYF | TRBV9 | TRBD1 | many | TRBJ2-5
TGTACCAGCAATCCGCTAGGGGCATCTAACTATGGCTACACCTTC | CTSNPLGASNYGYTF | TRBV25-1 | NA | once | TRBJ1-2
TGCAGTGCCTTCCCCCCCAGGGGGGGGAAGACCCAGTACTTC | CSAFPPRGGKTQYF | TRBV20-1 | NA | NA | TRBJ2-5
TGCGCCAGCAGGCAAGAAGTCGGGGGAAGAGGGCAGTACTTC | CASRQEVGGRGQYF | TRBV4-1 | NA | NA | TRBJ2-7
TGTGCCAGCAGCTTCCTTCTCCCGGGACAGGGAGGTGGAAACACCATATATTTT | CASSFLLPGQGGGNTIYF | TRBV7-9 | TRBD1 | NA | TRBJ1-3
TGTGCCATCAGTGCGCAATACGAGCATTTT | CAISAQYEHF | TRBV10-3 | NA | NA | TRBJ1-5
TGTGCCATCAGTGCGGATGTCGGGGTGAACACTGAAGCTTTC | CAISADVGVNTEAF | TRBV10-3 | NA | NA | TRBJ2-6
TGTGCCAGCAGCCAAGACGGGTCCCAGCCCCAGCATTTT | CASSQDGSQPQHF | TRBV7-6 | NA | few | TRBJ1-5
TGCGCCAGCAGCCAAGATGGGAGCGGGTTCACTGAAGCTTTCTTT | CASSQDGSGFTEAFF | TRBV4-3 | NA | NA | TRBJ1-1
TGCGCCAGCAGCCCGGACTGGACGGCGCACTATGGCTACACCTTC | CASSPDWTAHYGYTF | TRBV5-1 | NA | once | TRBJ1-2
TGTGCCAGCTCACCAGCAGGGGGAGACTCACCCCTCCACTTT | CASSPAGGDSPLHF | TRBV25-1 | TRBD1 | NA | TRBJ1-6
TGTGCCAGCAGCATAGGTTGGCGCACTGAAGCTTTCTTT | CASSIGWRTEAFF | TRBV11-2 | NA | few | TRBJ1-1
TGTGCCATCTCCCCAGCCGGGGAGCTGTTTTTT | CAISPAGELFF | TRBV7-9 | NA | few | TRBJ2-2
TGTGCCAGCAGCCGCGGTCCGGGACAGGAGAACACTGAAGCTTTCTTT | CASSRGPGQENTEAFF | TRBV12-3/TRBV12-4 | TRBD1 | NA | TRBJ1-1
TGTGCCAGCAGTTACTATGGGTCGAACACTGAAGCTTTCTTT | CASSYYGSNTEAFF | TRBV12-3/TRBV12-4 | NA | NA | TRBJ1-1
TGTGCCAGCGGGTTTCAGGCGCATCAGCCCCAGCATTTT | CASGFQAHQPQHF | TRBV12-3/TRBV12-4 | NA | many | TRBJ1-5
TGTGCCAGCAGCGTATTCAGGGGGGCCGCAGAGACCCAGTACTTC | CASSVFRGAAETQYF | TRBV9 | NA | NA | TRBJ2-5
TGTGCCAGCAGTCTTACAGGGGCTAGCTCCTACGAGCAGTACTTC | CASSLTGASSYEQYF | TRBV12-3/TRBV12-4 | TRBD1 | few | TRBJ2-7
TGTGCCAGTAGTACCAACCTTGGGTCACCCCTCCACTTT | CASSTNLGSPLHF | TRBV19 | NA | few | TRBJ1-6
TGTGCCAGCAGCCCTGCCGGAGGGGGCGGAGCTTTCTTT | CASSPAGGGGAFF | TRBV7-3 | TRBD1 | many | TRBJ1-1